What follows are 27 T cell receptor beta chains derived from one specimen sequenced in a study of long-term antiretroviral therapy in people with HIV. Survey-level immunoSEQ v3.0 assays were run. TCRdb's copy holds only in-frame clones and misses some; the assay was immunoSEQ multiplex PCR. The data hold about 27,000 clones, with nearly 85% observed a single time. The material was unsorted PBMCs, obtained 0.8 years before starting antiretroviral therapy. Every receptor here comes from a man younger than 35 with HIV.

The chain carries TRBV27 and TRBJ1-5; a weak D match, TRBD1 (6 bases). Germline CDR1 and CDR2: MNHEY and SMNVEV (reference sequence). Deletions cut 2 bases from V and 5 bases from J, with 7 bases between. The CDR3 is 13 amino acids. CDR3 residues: CASSLGGDQPQHF. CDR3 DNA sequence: TGTGCCAGCAGTTTAGGGGGCGATCAGCCCCAGCATTTT.

The CDR3 DNA follows: TGTGCCAGCACCAGGGGCATAAGCACAGATACGCAGTATTTT. Its protein is CASTRGISTDTQYF. The genes are TRBV6-5 and TRBJ2-3; D is perhaps TRBD1 (6 bases). From germline, CDR1 is MNHEY and CDR2 SVGAGI. The CDR3 consists of 14 residues. Trimming shortened V by 7 bases and J by 0 bases, and 11 bases separated the two germline ends.

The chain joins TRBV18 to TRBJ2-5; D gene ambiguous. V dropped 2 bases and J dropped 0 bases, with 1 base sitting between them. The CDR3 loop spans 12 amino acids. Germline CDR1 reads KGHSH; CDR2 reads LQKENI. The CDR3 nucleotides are TGTGCCAGCTCACCAAACCAAGAGACCCAGTACTTC. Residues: CASSPNQETQYF.

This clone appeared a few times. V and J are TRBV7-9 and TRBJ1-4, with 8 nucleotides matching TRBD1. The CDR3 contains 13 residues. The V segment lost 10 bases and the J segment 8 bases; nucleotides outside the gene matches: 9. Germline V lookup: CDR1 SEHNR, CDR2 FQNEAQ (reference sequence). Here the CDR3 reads CAIKDRENEKLFF. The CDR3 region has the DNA TGTGCCATTAAGGACAGGGAAAACGAAAAACTGTTTTTT.

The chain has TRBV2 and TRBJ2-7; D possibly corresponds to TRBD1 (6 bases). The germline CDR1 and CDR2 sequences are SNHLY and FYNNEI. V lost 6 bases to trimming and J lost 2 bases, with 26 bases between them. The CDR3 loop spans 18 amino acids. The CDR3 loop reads CASRENRLPGQGTYEQYF. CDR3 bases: TGTGCCAGCAGAGAAAATAGGCTACCGGGACAAGGTACCTACGAGCAGTACTTC. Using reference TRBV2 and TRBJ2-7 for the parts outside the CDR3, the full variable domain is EPEVTQTPSHQVTQMGQEVILRCVPISNHLYFYWYRQILGQKVEFLVSFYNNEISEKSEIFDDQFSVERPDGSNFTLKIRSTKLEDSAMYFCASRENRLPGQGTYEQYFGPGTRLTVT.

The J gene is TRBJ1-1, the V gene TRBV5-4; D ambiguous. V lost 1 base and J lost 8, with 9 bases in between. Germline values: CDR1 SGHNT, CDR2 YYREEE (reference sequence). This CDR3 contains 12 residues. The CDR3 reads CASSLNWGEAFF. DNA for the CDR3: TGTGCCAGCAGCTTGAATTGGGGAGAAGCTTTCTTT.

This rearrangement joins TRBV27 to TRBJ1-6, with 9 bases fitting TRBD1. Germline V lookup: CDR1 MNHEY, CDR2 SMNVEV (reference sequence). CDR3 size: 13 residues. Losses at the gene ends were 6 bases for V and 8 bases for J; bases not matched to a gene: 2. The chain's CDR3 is CASSRDRDSPLHF. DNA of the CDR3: TGTGCCAGCAGCCGGGACAGGGATTCACCCCTCCACTTT.

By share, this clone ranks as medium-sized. CDR3 sequence (DNA): TGTGCCAGCAGTGAAGCAGCCGTACTCGAAACGGAGTTCTTC. This gives the protein CASSEAAVLETEFF. This sequence joins TRBV2 and TRBJ2-1; no definite D call. CDR1 and CDR2 from the germline V gene are SNHLY and FYNNEI. The CDR3 has 14 amino acids. Trimming pared 0 bases from V and 14 bases from J, leaving 17 bases between.

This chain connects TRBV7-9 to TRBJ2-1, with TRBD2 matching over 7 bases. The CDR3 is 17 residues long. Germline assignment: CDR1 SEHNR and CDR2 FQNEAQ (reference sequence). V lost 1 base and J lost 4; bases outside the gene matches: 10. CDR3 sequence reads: CASSLDGGGRRYNEQFF. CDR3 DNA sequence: TGTGCCAGCAGCTTAGACGGTGGCGGGAGAAGATACAATGAGCAGTTCTTC.

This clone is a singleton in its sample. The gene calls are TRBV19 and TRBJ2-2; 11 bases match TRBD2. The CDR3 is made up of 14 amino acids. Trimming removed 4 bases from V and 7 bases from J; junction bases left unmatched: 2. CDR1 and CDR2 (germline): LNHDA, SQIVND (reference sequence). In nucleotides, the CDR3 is TGTGCCAGTAGTACTACTAGCGGGGGCGGGGAGCTGTTTTTT. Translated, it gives CASSTTSGGGELFF.

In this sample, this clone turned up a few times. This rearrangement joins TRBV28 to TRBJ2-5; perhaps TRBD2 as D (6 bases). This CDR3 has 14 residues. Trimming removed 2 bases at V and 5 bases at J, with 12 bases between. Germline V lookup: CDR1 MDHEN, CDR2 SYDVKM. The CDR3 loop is CASSLGGFGETQYF. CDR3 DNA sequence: TGTGCCAGCAGTTTAGGGGGGTTTGGGGAGACCCAGTACTTC. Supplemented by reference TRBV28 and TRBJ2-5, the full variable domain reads DVKVTQSSRYLVKRTGEKVFLECVQDMDHENMFWYRQDPGLGLRLIYFSYDVKMKEKGDIPEGYSVSREKKERFSLILESASTNQTSMYLCASSLGGFGETQYFGPGTRLLVL.

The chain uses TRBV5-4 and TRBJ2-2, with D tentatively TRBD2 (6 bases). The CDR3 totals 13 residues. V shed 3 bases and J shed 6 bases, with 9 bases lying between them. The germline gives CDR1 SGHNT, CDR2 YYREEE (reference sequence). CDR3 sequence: CASSSTSSGELFF. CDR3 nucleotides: TGTGCCAGCAGCTCGACTAGTTCCGGGGAGCTGTTTTTT.

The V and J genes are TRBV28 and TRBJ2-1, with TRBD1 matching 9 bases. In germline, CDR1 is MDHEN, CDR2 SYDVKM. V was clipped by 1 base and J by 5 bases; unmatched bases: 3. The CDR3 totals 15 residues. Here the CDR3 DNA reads TGTGCCAGCAGTTTATTGGACAGGGGCCACAATGAGCAGTTCTTC. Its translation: CASSLLDRGHNEQFF.

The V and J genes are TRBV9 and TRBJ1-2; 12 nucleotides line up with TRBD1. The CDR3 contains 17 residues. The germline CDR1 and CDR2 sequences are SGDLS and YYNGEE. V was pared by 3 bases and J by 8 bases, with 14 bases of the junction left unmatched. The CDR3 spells CASSDRGQGATREGYTF. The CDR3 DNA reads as TGTGCCAGCAGCGACAGGGGACAGGGGGCTACCCGGGAAGGCTACACCTTC.

The CDR3 loop is CASSQDFGGGRSTGELFF. The CDR3 region has the DNA TGTGCCAGCAGCCAAGATTTTGGGGGAGGTCGTAGCACCGGGGAGCTGTTTTTT. The gene calls are TRBV4-2 and TRBJ2-2; D is perhaps TRBD2 (6 bases). V lost 0 bases to trimming and J lost 4 bases, with 18 bases between them. The CDR3 loop spans 18 amino acids. The germline V gene encodes CDR1 LGHNA and CDR2 YNFKEQ.

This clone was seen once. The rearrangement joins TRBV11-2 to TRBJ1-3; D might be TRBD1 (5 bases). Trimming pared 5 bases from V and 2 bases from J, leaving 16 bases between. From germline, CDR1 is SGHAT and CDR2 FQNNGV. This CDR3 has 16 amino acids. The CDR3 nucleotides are TGTGCCAGCAGCCAAATCGGACGGGGACCTGGAAACACCATATATTTT. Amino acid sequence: CASSQIGRGPGNTIYF.

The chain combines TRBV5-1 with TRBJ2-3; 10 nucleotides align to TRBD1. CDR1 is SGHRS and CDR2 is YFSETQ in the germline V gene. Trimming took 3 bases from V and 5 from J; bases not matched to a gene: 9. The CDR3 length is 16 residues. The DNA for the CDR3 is TGCGCCAGCAGCTGGAACCCGACAGGGGGCTTAGATACGCAGTATTTT. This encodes CASSWNPTGGLDTQYF.

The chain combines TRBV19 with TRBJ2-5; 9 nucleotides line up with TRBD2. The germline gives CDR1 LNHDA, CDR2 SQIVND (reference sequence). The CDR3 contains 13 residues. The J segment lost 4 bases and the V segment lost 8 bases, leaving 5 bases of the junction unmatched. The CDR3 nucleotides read TGTGCCAGTTCCGGGACTAGCTCAGAGACCCAGTACTTC. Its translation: CASSGTSSETQYF.

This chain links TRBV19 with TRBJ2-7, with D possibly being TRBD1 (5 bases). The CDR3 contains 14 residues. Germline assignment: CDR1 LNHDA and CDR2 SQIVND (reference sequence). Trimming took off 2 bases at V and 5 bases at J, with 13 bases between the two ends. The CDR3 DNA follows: TGTGCCAGTAGTATATCAGGGTTGGCAGACGAGCAGTACTTC. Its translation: CASSISGLADEQYF.

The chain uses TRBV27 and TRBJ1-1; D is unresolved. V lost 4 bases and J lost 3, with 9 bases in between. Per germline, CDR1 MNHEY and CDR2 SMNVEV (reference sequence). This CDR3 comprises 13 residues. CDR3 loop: CASSYRSDTEAFF. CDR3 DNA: TGTGCCAGCAGTTACAGATCTGACACTGAAGCTTTCTTT.

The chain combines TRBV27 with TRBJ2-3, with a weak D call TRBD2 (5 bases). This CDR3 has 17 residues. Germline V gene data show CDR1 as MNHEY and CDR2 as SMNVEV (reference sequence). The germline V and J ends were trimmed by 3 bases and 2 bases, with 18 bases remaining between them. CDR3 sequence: CASSFTGLNSPTDTQYF. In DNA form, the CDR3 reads TGTGCCAGCAGTTTCACCGGACTTAACTCCCCCACAGATACGCAGTATTTT.

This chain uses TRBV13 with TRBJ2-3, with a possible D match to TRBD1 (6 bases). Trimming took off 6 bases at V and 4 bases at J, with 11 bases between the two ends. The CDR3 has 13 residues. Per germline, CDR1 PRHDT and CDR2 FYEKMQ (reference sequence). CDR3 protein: CASRQGMADTQYF. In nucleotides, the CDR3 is TGTGCCAGCAGACAGGGTATGGCAGATACGCAGTATTTT.

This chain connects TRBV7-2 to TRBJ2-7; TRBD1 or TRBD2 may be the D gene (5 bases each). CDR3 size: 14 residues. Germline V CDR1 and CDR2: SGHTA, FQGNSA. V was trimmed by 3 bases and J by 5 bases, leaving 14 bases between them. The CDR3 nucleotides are TGTGCCAGCAGCTTGCAGGGAGTTTGGAACGAGCAGTACTTC. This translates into CASSLQGVWNEQYF.

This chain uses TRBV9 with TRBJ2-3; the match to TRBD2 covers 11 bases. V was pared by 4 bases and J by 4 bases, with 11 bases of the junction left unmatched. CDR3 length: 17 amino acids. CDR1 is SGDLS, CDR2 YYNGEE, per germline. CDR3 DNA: TGTGCCAGCAGCACGACAACTAGCGGGAGAGGGGCAGATACGCAGTATTTT. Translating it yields CASSTTTSGRGADTQYF. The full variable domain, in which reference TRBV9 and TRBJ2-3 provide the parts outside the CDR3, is DSGVTQTPKHLITATGQRVTLRCSPRSGDLSVYWYQQSLDQGLQFLIQYYNGEERAKGNILERFSAQQFPDLHSELNLSSLELGDSALYFCASSTTTSGRGADTQYFGPGTRLTVL.

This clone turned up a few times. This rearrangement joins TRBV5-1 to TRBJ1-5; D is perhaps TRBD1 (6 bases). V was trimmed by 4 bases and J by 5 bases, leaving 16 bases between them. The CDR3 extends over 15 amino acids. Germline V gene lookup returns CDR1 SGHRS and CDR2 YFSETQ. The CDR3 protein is CASSVGGGGDQPQHF. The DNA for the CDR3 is TGCGCCAGCAGCGTCGGCGGCGGGGGCGATCAGCCCCAGCATTTT. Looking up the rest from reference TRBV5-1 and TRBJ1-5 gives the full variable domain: KAGVTQTPRYLIKTRGQQVTLSCSPISGHRSVSWYQQTPGQGLQFLFEYFSETQRNKGNFPGRFSGRQFSNSRSEMNVSTLELGDSALYLCASSVGGGGDQPQHFGDGTRLSIL.

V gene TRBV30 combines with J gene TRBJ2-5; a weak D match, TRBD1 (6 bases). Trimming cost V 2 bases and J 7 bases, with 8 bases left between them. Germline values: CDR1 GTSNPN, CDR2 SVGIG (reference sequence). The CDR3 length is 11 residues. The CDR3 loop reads CAWSKGGTQYF. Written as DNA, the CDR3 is TGTGCCTGGAGTAAAGGGGGGACCCAGTACTTC.

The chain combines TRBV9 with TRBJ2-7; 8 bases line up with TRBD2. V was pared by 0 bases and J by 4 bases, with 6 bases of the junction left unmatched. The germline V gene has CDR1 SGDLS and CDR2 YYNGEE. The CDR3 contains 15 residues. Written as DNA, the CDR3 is TGTGCCAGCAGCGTAGGAAGCGGGAGTGGTTACGAGCAGTACTTC. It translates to CASSVGSGSGYEQYF.